These T cell receptor beta chains were read from a single sample in a study of shared clonotypes between healthy human individuals. Generated by immunoSEQ multiplex PCR, the TCRdb table keeps only in-frame clones and is missing some. The sample contains 300,000 to 400,000 clones, less than 85% of which appear only once. The sample consisted of memory CD4+ T cells sorted from blood. These receptors originate from a man aged 25-45 years in good health. Each CDR3 is given with its conserved first and last residue. The D gene is left open where the match is weak. Some rows mark clone size as missing; the rest say once, few, many or name a class of expanded clone.

j_gene | v_gene | d_gene | abundance | CDR3nt | CDR3aa
TRBJ2-5 | TRBV18 | . | . | TGTGCCAGCTCACCACGTCAGGGAGAGACCCAGTACTTC | CASSPRQGETQYF
TRBJ2-3 | TRBV11-3 | TRBD2 | few | TGTGCCAGCAGTGTAGCGGGGGGGACAGATACGCAGTATTTT | CASSVAGGTDTQYF
TRBJ2-1 | TRBV6-5 | . | . | TGTGCCAGCAGAAGGAGGGGATTGGATGAGCAGTTCTTC | CASRRRGLDEQFF
TRBJ2-1 | TRBV28 | . | . | TGTGCCAGCAGCCGTAGAACTAACAATGAGCAGTTCTTC | CASSRRTNNEQFF
TRBJ2-7 | TRBV5-1 | . | . | TGCGCCAGCAGCCCCGGGGGTGGTCCTTACGAGCAGTACTTC | CASSPGGGPYEQYF
TRBJ2-7 | TRBV5-1 | . | . | TGCGCCAGCAGCTTGGAGGGAATTATCTACGAGCAGTACTTC | CASSLEGIIYEQYF
TRBJ2-7 | TRBV5-1 | TRBD2 | . | TGCGCCAGCAGCTCCAATTTGGGCAGCGGGATGTTTGCCTACGAGCAGTACTTC | CASSSNLGSGMFAYEQYF
TRBJ2-7 | TRBV5-6 | . | . | TGTGCCAGCAGCTCTCGCCCCCTCTACGAGCAGTACTTC | CASSSRPLYEQYF
TRBJ1-1 | TRBV28 | TRBD1 | once | TGTGCCAGCAGAATAGACAGGGACCCAAGGGGTGAAGCTTTCTTT | CASRIDRDPRGEAFF
TRBJ2-6 | TRBV6-6 | . | few | TGTGCCAGCGGGTCATACTCTGGGGCCAACGTCCTGACTTTC | CASGSYSGANVLTF
TRBJ1-1 | TRBV5-1 | . | many | TGCGCCAGCAGCTTGAGGCCGAACACTGAAGCTTTCTTT | CASSLRPNTEAFF
TRBJ1-4 | TRBV5-1 | TRBD1 | . | TGCGCCACCTCAATCCGGGACAGGGCTTCTGGAACTAATGAAAAACTGTTTTTT | CATSIRDRASGTNEKLFF
TRBJ1-2 | TRBV18 | TRBD1 | . | TGTGCCAGCGGAGTGGTGACAGGGGGCAATATCGGCGGCTACACCTTC | CASGVVTGGNIGGYTF
TRBJ2-1 | TRBV6-1 | . | . | TGTGCCAGCAGGGAGGCGGGCTACAATGAGCAGTTCTTC | CASREAGYNEQFF
TRBJ2-1 | TRBV19 | . | few | TGTGCCAGTAGTGTAGACCGGGACTCGGTCTACAATGAGCAGTTCTTC | CASSVDRDSVYNEQFF
TRBJ2-3 | TRBV7-2 | . | . | TGTGCCAGCAGCTTAGCAAGTGGGGTAGGCACAGATACGCAGTATTTT | CASSLASGVGTDTQYF
TRBJ2-7 | TRBV19 | . | . | TGTGCCAGTAGTATTGGGTTGGACTACGAGCAGTACTTC | CASSIGLDYEQYF
TRBJ1-5 | TRBV27 | TRBD1 | . | TGTGCCAGCAGTTGGACAGGGGGTAGCAATCAGCCCCAGCATTTT | CASSWTGGSNQPQHF